This entry describes one T cell receptor (beta chain). In the original analysis: Researchers report that nucleated cell counts were estimated from reference gene primer amplification. Sequencing used immunoSEQ multiplex PCR; TCRdb keeps in-frame clones, though not all of them. V and J calls and clone size follow that table, whereas D and trimming were derived from the DNA. The table lists over 200,000 clones, roughly 87% of them singletons, with roughly 2% in the top ten. The data belong to a study of blood T cell repertoires in COVID-19. Study as a whole: Researchers got acute and convalescent COVID-19 samples from the United States, Italy and Spain. PBMCs, B-cell-depleted T cells, or T cells were the source of the cDNA or gDNA that made up the material.

This CDR3 has 15 residues. The germline V gene has CDR1 MDHEN and CDR2 SYDVKM. V shed 6 bases, J shed 8 bases, and the junction held 10 bases outside the gene matches. The sample consisted of peripheral blood. The TCR sequence derives from a man aged 40-50 years with active or convalescent COVID-19. The chain has TRBV28 and TRBJ2-7; 13 bases agree with TRBD2. As DNA, the CDR3 is TGTGCCAGCAGGGGGACGGGGACTAGCGGGAATAAGCAGTACTTC. Its translation: CASRGTGTSGNKQYF.